This TCR beta chain was obtained from a study of blood T cell repertoires in COVID-19 (dated by TCRdb to the early 2020s). Regarding the study in general: The collaborator samples originated in the United States, Italy and Spain and spanned the acute and convalescent phases of COVID-19. The material from the prospective study consisted of cDNA or gDNA derived from T cells, B-cell-depleted T cells, or PBMCs. The dataset comprised deeply sampled blood TCRbeta repertoires from subjects exposed to, actively infected with, or recovered from COVID-19. The repertoires were made available in a free public database intended to serve as a resource for research on the immune response to SARS-CoV-2. Samples came from the ongoing ImmuneRACE study (first 160 participants) plus 1,254 subjects from 6 global collaborators. Sample metadata almost always included a de-identified subject ID, COVID-19 status, age in years and sex. Where available, HLA class I and class II types were taken from metadata supplied by the sample provider and were not determined by assay-based typing.

Each collaborating institution followed its own protocols to collect whole blood in K2EDTA tubes. For TCRbeta analysis, collaborators shipped samples as frozen whole blood, isolated PBMCs, or DNA extracted from either of those sample types. Comments on this clone: Its antigen specificity is not known. The junction departs from the called germline gene at one end, perhaps through a read error.

The full study reports these points: The quantity of clinical and demographic metadata differed by source and by participant and was supplied without curation.

The immunoSEQ Assay, a bias-controlled multiplex PCR, was used to amplify TCRbeta CDR3 regions from genomic DNA. The paper's data handling went like this. The number of nucleated cells in each sample was estimated by amplification of reference gene primers within the assay. To quantify the absolute abundance of each unique TCRbeta CDR3 rearrangement, sequence reads were collapsed and filtered. Productive Simpson clonality was computed per sample as the square root of Simpson's diversity index over productive rearrangements. The table comes from immuneACCESS by way of TCRdb, which keeps in-frame sequences with V and J called. Part of the clones is missing from these tables; in studies checked, under half for an unresolved V gene and the rest for unknown reasons. D and trimming were read from the DNA, whereas the V and J calls and clone size are those reported in that table. This sample comprises 90,000 to 110,000 clones, about three quarters of them detected only once. The ten largest clones add up to roughly a fifth of the sample.

This receptor was taken from a woman aged 70-85 years with acute or convalescent COVID-19. The sequencing sample was made of peripheral blood.

The sequenced DNA is TGCGCCGGGGGCTGGGGAGATACGCAGTATTTT. Translated, this is CAGGWGDTQYF. The rearrangement joined TRBV10-3 to TRBJ2-3; the D gene is possibly TRBD1 or TRBD2, each agreeing over 6 bases. The germline V gene specifies ENHRY as CDR1 and SYGVKD as CDR2. The CDR3 goes from the cysteine to the phenylalanine over 11 residues. The kept DNA is CDR3 alone, 33 bases in frame from the first base.